Shown below are 19 T cell receptor beta chains from a single sample sequenced in a study of cytomegalovirus exposure and HLA in healthy donors. This table comes from immunoSEQ multiplex PCR, and its TCRdb copy is limited to in-frame clones, with some not included. The sample includes over 150,000 clones, 86% of them seen just once. The sequenced sample was PBMCs. These receptors were obtained from a human donor in good health.

J is TRBJ2-7 and V is TRBV28, with D uncertain. There are 12 residues in the CDR3. With 6 bases removed from V and 4 bases from J, the gap between germline ends came to 10 bases. Germline V gene lookup returns CDR1 MDHEN and CDR2 SYDVKM. CDR3 nucleotide sequence: TGTGCCAGCAGCCAGACTTATTACGAGCAGTACTTC. Translating it yields CASSQTYYEQYF.

V gene TRBV4-1 combines with J gene TRBJ1-2; perhaps TRBD1 as D (6 bases). V was trimmed by 1 base and J by 8 bases, leaving 11 bases between them. CDR3 length: 13 residues. The germline V gene encodes CDR1 MGHRA and CDR2 YSYEKL. DNA for the CDR3: TGCGCCAGCAGCCAAGTCTCTCAGGGGGGCTACACCTTC. This codes for CASSQVSQGGYTF.

The rearrangement links TRBV30 to TRBJ2-7; D possibly corresponds to TRBD2 (5 bases). Trimming stripped 3 bases from V and 0 bases from J, with 9 bases between. Germline-derived CDR1 and CDR2 are GTSNPN and SVGIG (reference sequence). The CDR3 contains 13 residues. CDR3: CAWRDGDSYEQYF. The CDR3 DNA reads TGTGCCTGGAGGGACGGGGACTCCTACGAGCAGTACTTC.

The chain combines TRBV7-2 with TRBJ1-4; D may be TRBD1 (6 bases). The CDR3 consists of 16 residues. The V end lost 5 bases, the J end lost 1 base, and 14 bases lay between the germline ends. Germline V lookup: CDR1 SGHTA, CDR2 FQGNSA. The CDR3 DNA follows: TGTGCCAGCAGCCTGATGGCAGGGGTAACTAATGAAAAACTGTTTTTT. This encodes CASSLMAGVTNEKLFF.

This chain joins TRBV2 and TRBJ1-2; the match to TRBD1 covers 9 bases. The CDR3 runs 15 residues. The trim removed 5 bases at V and 5 bases at J, leaving 9 bases unmatched. Looked up from germline, CDR1 is SNHLY and CDR2 is FYNNEI. This CDR3 is CASSFDRGFGYGYTF. CDR3 DNA sequence: TGTGCCAGCAGTTTTGACAGGGGGTTTGGATATGGCTACACCTTC. The full variable domain, rest sourced from reference TRBV2 and TRBJ1-2, is EPEVTQTPSHQVTQMGQEVILRCVPISNHLYFYWYRQILGQKVEFLVSFYNNEISEKSEIFDDQFSVERPDGSNFTLKIRSTKLEDSAMYFCASSFDRGFGYGYTFGSGTRLTVV.

The rearrangement uses TRBV11-2 and TRBJ2-7; D gene unclear. This CDR3 has 15 amino acids. In germline, CDR1 is SGHAT, CDR2 FQNNGV. Trimming took off 3 bases at V and 4 bases at J, with 16 bases between the two ends. CDR3 region: CASSFPAANKYEQYF. In nucleotides, the CDR3 is TGTGCCAGCAGCTTCCCCGCGGCGAACAAATACGAGCAGTACTTC.

The chain links TRBV7-9 to TRBJ2-7, with a tentative D call TRBD2 (6 bases). The CDR3 length is 13 residues. CDR1 and CDR2 (germline): SEHNR, FQNEAQ (reference sequence). Trimming took off 3 bases at V and 2 bases at J, with 8 bases between the two ends. The chain's CDR3 is CASSFPGAYEQYF. Written as DNA, the CDR3 is TGTGCCAGCAGCTTCCCGGGAGCCTACGAGCAGTACTTC.

The gene calls are TRBV15 and TRBJ2-5, with a weak D call TRBD2 (6 bases). Between the trimmed V and J ends, which lost 4 bases and 3 bases, there was a span of 12 bases. Germline values: CDR1 LNHNV, CDR2 YYDKDF (reference sequence). The CDR3 is 14 residues long. Written as DNA, the CDR3 is TGTGCCACCAGCATTCCGGGAGCCGAAGAGACCCAGTACTTC. Protein product: CATSIPGAEETQYF.

The chain joins TRBV9 to TRBJ2-2; TRBD1 might be the D (5 bases). V shed 3 bases and J shed 2 bases, with 8 bases lying between them. The CDR3 extends over 14 amino acids. The V gene's germline CDR1 is SGDLS and CDR2 YYNGEE. CDR3 in amino acids: CASSGDRNTGELFF. CDR3 nucleotides: TGTGCCAGCAGCGGTGACAGAAACACCGGGGAGCTGTTTTTT.

The J gene is TRBJ1-2, the V gene TRBV29-1; 9 bases are a match to TRBD1. V was clipped by 6 bases and J by 4 bases; unmatched bases: 6. CDR1 is SQVTM and CDR2 is ANQGSEA in the germline V gene. This CDR3 is built from 13 residues. In nucleotides, the CDR3 is TGCAGCGTCCGAGGGACAGGGACCTATGGCTACACCTTC. Encoded protein: CSVRGTGTYGYTF. The variable domain in full, with the rest retrieved from reference TRBV29-1 and TRBJ1-2, is SAVISQKPSRDICQRGTSLTIQCQVDSQVTMMFWYRQQPGQSLTLIATANQGSEATYESGFVIDKFPISRPNLTFSTLTVSNMSPEDSSIYLCSVRGTGTYGYTFGSGTRLTVV.

J is TRBJ1-5 and V is TRBV29-1; D may be TRBD1 (5 bases). The CDR3 extends over 16 amino acids. Germline V gives CDR1 SQVTM, CDR2 ANQGSEA. The V end was cut by 2 bases, the J end by 3 bases, with 17 bases between. The CDR3 coding sequence is TGCAGCGTTGAATGGGGAACGGGGGACCCCAATCAGCCCCAGCATTTT. Protein product: CSVEWGTGDPNQPQHF.

This sequence joins TRBV5-1 and TRBJ2-2; 7 bases fit TRBD1. Trimming at V came to 1 base and at J to 6 bases, leaving 6 bases not matched to a gene. The germline gives CDR1 SGHRS, CDR2 YFSETQ. The length of the CDR3 is 15 residues. The DNA of the CDR3 is TGCGCCAGCAGCTTGATCGAGACAGGGTCCGGGGAGCTGTTTTTT. Amino acids: CASSLIETGSGELFF.

This clone was found once. This chain uses TRBV29-1 with TRBJ2-1; 9 bases line up with TRBD1. This CDR3 has 14 residues. The junction had 9 bases not matched to a gene; V was cut back by 6 bases and J by 6 bases. The germline V gene encodes CDR1 SQVTM and CDR2 ANQGSEA. In nucleotides, the CDR3 is TGCAGCGTCTCAACAGGGGGCCGGGGCAATGAGCAGTTCTTC. Residues: CSVSTGGRGNEQFF.

The J gene is TRBJ1-2, the V gene TRBV7-2; 9 nucleotides agree with TRBD1. In germline, CDR1 is SGHTA, CDR2 FQGNSA. This CDR3 is 14 amino acids long. Trimming removed 5 bases from V and 5 bases from J; junction bases left unmatched: 6. CDR3 in amino acids: CASSKTGTGYGYTF. The CDR3, as DNA: TGTGCCAGCAGCAAAACCGGGACAGGGTATGGCTACACCTTC.

The chain joins TRBV7-3 to TRBJ1-1; D is possibly TRBD1 (5 bases). Germline-derived CDR1 and CDR2 are SGHTA and FQGTGA. Trimming took 5 bases from V and 3 from J, leaving 13 bases between them. CDR3 length equals 14 residues. The CDR3 here is CASSHQGSHTEAFF. The CDR3 bases are TGTGCCAGCAGCCATCAGGGTTCCCACACTGAAGCTTTCTTT.

The J gene is TRBJ2-7, the V gene TRBV5-5, with D tentatively TRBD2 (5 bases). Germline assignment: CDR1 SGHKS and CDR2 YYEKEE (reference sequence). Trimming took 0 bases from V and 1 from J, leaving 14 bases between them. The CDR3 consists of 16 residues. The CDR3 here is CASSLGGGVVSYEQYF. As DNA, the CDR3 is TGTGCCAGCAGCTTGGGCGGAGGAGTCGTGTCCTACGAGCAGTACTTC.

The J gene is TRBJ2-5, the V gene TRBV27; 11 bases are a match to TRBD1. This CDR3 region has 14 residues. The germline V gene has CDR1 MNHEY and CDR2 SMNVEV (reference sequence). J lost 7 bases, V lost 5 bases, and 6 bases had no gene match. The CDR3: CASSTGQGVWTQYF. The DNA of the CDR3 is TGTGCCAGCAGTACGGGACAGGGGGTGTGGACCCAGTACTTC.

This clone has only one observation. This chain uses TRBV4-2 with TRBJ2-3; 7 bases match TRBD2. Germline CDR1 LGHNA, CDR2 YNFKEQ. V trimming: 1 base; J trimming: 0 bases; junction bases outside the gene matches: 10. The CDR3 extends over 18 amino acids. CDR3 in amino acids: CASSQGAQREPSTDTQYF. CDR3 coding DNA: TGTGCCAGCAGCCAAGGAGCCCAGCGGGAACCTAGCACAGATACGCAGTATTTT.

The V call is TRBV27, the J call TRBJ2-5; the match to TRBD2 covers 7 bases. Looked up from germline, CDR1 is MNHEY and CDR2 is SMNVEV (reference sequence). The CDR3 has 15 residues. V gave up 0 bases and J gave up 9 bases; unmatched junction bases: 10. The CDR3: CASSLSKAGAKAQYF. CDR3 coding DNA: TGTGCCAGCAGTTTATCGAAGGCGGGAGCTAAGGCCCAGTACTTC.